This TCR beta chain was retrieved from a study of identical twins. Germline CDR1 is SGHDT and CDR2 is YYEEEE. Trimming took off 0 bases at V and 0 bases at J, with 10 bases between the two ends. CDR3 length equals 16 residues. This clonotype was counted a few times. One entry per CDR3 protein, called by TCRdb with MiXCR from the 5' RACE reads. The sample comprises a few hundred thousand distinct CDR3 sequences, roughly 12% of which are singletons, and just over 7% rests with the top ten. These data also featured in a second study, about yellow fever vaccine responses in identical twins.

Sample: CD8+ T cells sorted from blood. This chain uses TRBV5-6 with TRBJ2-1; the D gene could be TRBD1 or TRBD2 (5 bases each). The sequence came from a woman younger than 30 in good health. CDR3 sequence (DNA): TGTGCCAGCAGCTTGGGTACCGGGACCTCCTACAATGAGCAGTTCTTC. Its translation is CASSLGTGTSYNEQFF.